A selection of T cell receptor beta chains follows, all from one sample in a study of T-cell memory formation after mild COVID-19. TCRdb used MiXCR to reprocess the 5' RACE reads, holding one entry per CDR3 protein. The sample holds about 260,000 distinct CDR3 sequences, roughly 16% seen once. The sample consisted of PBMCs or a T cell subset sorted from them (not recorded which). The receptors stem from a man in his late teens or twenties who had mild COVID-19 (a few samples of this study predate the infection). Cell type and time point are not known. Each CDR3 is given with its conserved first and last residue. The D gene is left open where the match is weak. Not every row has a clone size; where given, it reads once, few, many or a size class.

d_gene | j_gene | v_gene | abundance | CDR3nt | CDR3aa
- | TRBJ2-4 | TRBV7-2 | few | TGTGCCAGCAGCATCTCGGAGGGGAGATTTGGGTACTTC | CASSISEGRFGYF
- | TRBJ1-4 | TRBV2 | few | TGTGCCAGCAGTGAGCGGCAGTCTAATGAAAAACTGTTTTTT | CASSERQSNEKLFF
- | TRBJ1-6 | TRBV4-3 | few | TGCGCCAGCAGCCAAGATACCGCCTCCGGTGGGTCCTTTAATTCACCCCTCCACTTT | CASSQDTASGGSFNSPLHF
- | TRBJ1-1 | TRBV6-5 | few | TGTGCCAGCAGTTACGGCGGGAGAGGGAGTACTGAAGCTTTCTTT | CASSYGGRGSTEAFF
- | TRBJ2-5 | TRBV5-6 | - | TGTGCCAGCAGTTCGCTAACCGGGGGCGGAGAGACCCAGTACTTC | CASSSLTGGGETQYF
- | TRBJ2-7 | TRBV3-1 | - | TGTGCCAGCAGCCAAGCCCATAGGGGGAGGCCCTACGAGCAGTACTTC | CASSQAHRGRPYEQYF
- | TRBJ1-2 | TRBV19 | - | TGTGCCAGTAGTAGATTCGGACAGCCAAATTATGGCTACACCTTC | CASSRFGQPNYGYTF
TRBD1 | TRBJ1-4 | TRBV6-5 | - | TGTGCCAGCAGTTGGGGACAGACTGTCAATGAAAAACTGTTTTTT | CASSWGQTVNEKLFF
TRBD2 | TRBJ2-1 | TRBV7-2 | few | TGTGCCAGCAGCGTACCTCGGGGGACTAGCTTCCATGAGCAGTTCTTC | CASSVPRGTSFHEQFF
- | TRBJ2-7 | TRBV10-3 | few | TGTGCCATCAGTGAGTTGGATCTGCAGCAGTACTTC | CAISELDLQQYF
TRBD1 | TRBJ1-6 | TRBV12-5 | - | TGTGCTAGTGGCCTCGAAGGGGGCTCACCCCTCCACTTT | CASGLEGGSPLHF
- | TRBJ1-4 | TRBV12-3/TRBV12-4 | few | TGTGCCAGCAGTTTAGCCGGGAGCGGTAATGAAAAACTGTTTTTT | CASSLAGSGNEKLFF
- | TRBJ2-3 | TRBV27 | few | TGTGCCAGCAGTTTATTAGGGCAGGCTAGCACAGATACGCAGTATTTT | CASSLLGQASTDTQYF
- | TRBJ1-2 | TRBV12-3/TRBV12-4 | many | TGTGCCAGCAGTTTAGCCCGGGGAAAGGGTGGCTACACCTTC | CASSLARGKGGYTF
TRBD2 | TRBJ2-2 | TRBV12-3/TRBV12-4 | few | TGTGCCAGCAGCGTCGGGGGGTTCACCGGGGAGCTGTTTTTT | CASSVGGFTGELFF
- | TRBJ2-3 | TRBV7-9 | few | TGTGCCAGCAGCTTAGGACCTGGGCCGGTTTTT | CASSLGPGPVF
TRBD1 | TRBJ1-3 | TRBV7-9 | few | TGTGCCAGCAGCTTAAGGGACAGGGGCAACTCTGGAAACACCATATATTTT | CASSLRDRGNSGNTIYF
- | TRBJ1-5 | TRBV7-9 | few | TGTGCCAGCAGCCTGGACGGGGACGCCTCTCAGCCCCAGCATTTT | CASSLDGDASQPQHF
- | TRBJ2-6 | TRBV27 | few | TGTGCCAGCAGTTTCCAGCCTGGGGCCAACGTCCTGACTTTC | CASSFQPGANVLTF
- | TRBJ1-1 | TRBV7-6 | - | TGTGCCAGCAGCTTAGTAGGGGGGCCCGCCGAAGCTTTCTTT | CASSLVGGPAEAFF
TRBD1 | TRBJ2-5 | TRBV6-2/TRBV6-3 | few | TGTGCCAGCAGTTCCGGGACAGTGTACCAAGAGACCCAGTACTTC | CASSSGTVYQETQYF
- | TRBJ2-2 | TRBV11-3 | few | TGTGCCAGCAGCGACTTTACGGGGGAGCTGTTTTTT | CASSDFTGELFF
TRBD1 | TRBJ1-1 | TRBV6-5 | - | TGTGCCAGCAGGAGGCAGGGGGCTATCACGAACACTGAAGCTTTCTTT | CASRRQGAITNTEAFF
TRBD1 | TRBJ1-4 | TRBV5-6 | - | TGTGCCAGCAGCTTTGGGACAGGGTATGAAAAACTGTTTTTT | CASSFGTGYEKLFF
TRBD1 | TRBJ1-6 | TRBV7-9 | - | TGTGCCAGCAGCTCCAGGGGGCGCGGTTCACCCCTCCACTTT | CASSSRGRGSPLHF
TRBD1 | TRBJ2-1 | TRBV10-2 | - | TGCGCGACGAGGACAGGGGTTAATAATGAGCAGTTCTTC | CATRTGVNNEQFF
TRBD1 | TRBJ2-5 | TRBV11-2 | few | TGTGCCAGCAGCTTCGGACAGGCCGAGACCCAGTACTTC | CASSFGQAETQYF
- | TRBJ2-2 | TRBV2 | few | TGTGCCAGTCTCCCTCGGGGCGCACAGTCGAACACCGGGGAGCTGTTTTTT | CASLPRGAQSNTGELFF
- | TRBJ1-1 | TRBV4-3 | - | TGCGCCAGCAGCCAAGTAGCGCGGTTGAACACTGAAGCTTTCTTT | CASSQVARLNTEAFF
- | TRBJ1-5 | TRBV19 | few | TGTGCCAGTAGTATAGGGTGGGGCGCAACTCAGCCCCAGCATTTT | CASSIGWGATQPQHF
TRBD1 | TRBJ1-6 | TRBV7-2 | - | TGTGCCGGACAGGGGGCATCCTATAATTCACCCCTCCACTTT | CAGQGASYNSPLHF
- | TRBJ1-1 | TRBV6-2/TRBV6-3 | - | TGTGCCAGCAGTCCCCGACAGTTTAACACTGAAGCTTTCTTT | CASSPRQFNTEAFF
- | TRBJ1-1 | TRBV5-8 | - | TGTGCCAGCAGCCCGAAGAACCGAGGAGCTTTCTTT | CASSPKNRGAFF
TRBD2 | TRBJ2-2 | TRBV5-1 | many | TGCGCCAGCAGCTTGGGACTAGCGGTCCCCGGGGAGCTGTTTTTT | CASSLGLAVPGELFF
- | TRBJ1-1 | TRBV29-1 | - | TGCAGCTCCCTCTTGATCGGCGGTGAAGCTTTCTTT | CSSLLIGGEAFF
- | TRBJ1-1 | TRBV5-6 | - | TGTGCCAGCAGCTTCATCTCCAGGGGCACTGAAGCTTTCTTT | CASSFISRGTEAFF
- | TRBJ1-4 | TRBV12-3/TRBV12-4 | few | TGTGCCAGCAGTGGGGGGCGGAAACTGTTTTTT | CASSGGRKLFF
- | TRBJ1-1 | TRBV9 | - | TGTGCCAGCAGCGCGATGGGAACTGAAGCTTTCTTT | CASSAMGTEAFF
- | TRBJ2-7 | TRBV19 | - | TGTGCCAGTAGTATTTATGCGGGCCACCACGAGCAGTACTTC | CASSIYAGHHEQYF
- | TRBJ2-5 | TRBV19 | - | TGTGCCAGTAGTATATCCCTGCGGGGCCGACCATGGGAGACCCAGTACTTC | CASSISLRGRPWETQYF
- | TRBJ2-5 | TRBV24-1 | few | TGTGCCACCAGCAGCCCGGGGCCAGAGACCCAGTACTTC | CATSSPGPETQYF
TRBD1 | TRBJ1-6 | TRBV20-1 | few | TGCAGTGCTACAAAGACAGGGGACGATAACAATTCACCCCTCCACTTT | CSATKTGDDNNSPLHF
TRBD1 | TRBJ1-5 | TRBV20-1 | few | TGCAGTGCTTCTGAGGCGGGAGGGGACAGGGGCAATCAGCCCCAGCATTTT | CSASEAGGDRGNQPQHF
- | TRBJ2-5 | TRBV18 | once | TGTGCCAGCTCACCACCGGGGGGAAGGGGAGAGACCCAGTACTTC | CASSPPGGRGETQYF
- | TRBJ1-1 | TRBV6-5 | - | TGTGCCAGCAGTTACTCAGGGTGGGGGACTGAAGCTTTCTTT | CASSYSGWGTEAFF
- | TRBJ2-3 | TRBV2 | few | TGTGCCAGCAGTGATAGGACTAGCACAGATACGCAGTATTTT | CASSDRTSTDTQYF
- | TRBJ2-5 | TRBV7-2 | - | TGTGCCAGCAGCTACCCAGGGCTCGAGACCCAGTACTTC | CASSYPGLETQYF
- | TRBJ2-1 | TRBV27 | - | TGTGCCAGCAGTCCCCTCGGACAGAATGAGCAGTTCTTC | CASSPLGQNEQFF
- | TRBJ2-3 | TRBV5-1 | few | TGCGCCAGCAGCTTGGCCCTGGGCACAGATACGCAGTATTTT | CASSLALGTDTQYF
- | TRBJ1-2 | TRBV15 | few | TGTGCCACCAGCAGAGATCCCTCGGACGGCTACACCTTC | CATSRDPSDGYTF
TRBD2 | TRBJ2-1 | TRBV5-1 | - | TGCGCCAGCAGCCGACGGGGACTAGCGGGGGACTACAATGAGCAGTTCTTC | CASSRRGLAGDYNEQFF
- | TRBJ1-6 | TRBV4-2 | - | TGTGCCAGCAGCCAGGGGGCTTTGAGGAATTCACCCCTCCACTTT | CASSQGALRNSPLHF
- | TRBJ1-2 | TRBV3-2 | few | TGTGCCAGCAGCCAAGATAGGGGTATCGGGGGTGAGCCTTTTCTTTACTATGGCTACACCTTC | CASSQDRGIGGEPFLYYGYTF
- | TRBJ2-3 | TRBV9 | many | TGTGCCAGCAGCGTAGGAGTGGGCACAGATACGCAGTATTTT | CASSVGVGTDTQYF
- | TRBJ1-2 | TRBV14 | - | TGTGCCAGCAGCCAAGGTCCGCGCGGTGGCTACACCTTC | CASSQGPRGGYTF
TRBD1 | TRBJ2-2 | TRBV7-2 | - | TGTGCCAGCAGCTCCCTCGGAGGACAGGGGTTATGGGTCCGTGGCGACACCGGGGAGCTGTTTTTT | CASSSLGGQGLWVRGDTGELFF
- | TRBJ2-2 | TRBV20-1 | - | TGCAGTGCTACGAATCCTCGCGGCCGCACCGGGGAGCTGTTTTTT | CSATNPRGRTGELFF
- | TRBJ1-4 | TRBV6-5 | - | TGTGCCAGCAGGGGTCCCGGGATAGCTGAAAAACTGTTTTTT | CASRGPGIAEKLFF